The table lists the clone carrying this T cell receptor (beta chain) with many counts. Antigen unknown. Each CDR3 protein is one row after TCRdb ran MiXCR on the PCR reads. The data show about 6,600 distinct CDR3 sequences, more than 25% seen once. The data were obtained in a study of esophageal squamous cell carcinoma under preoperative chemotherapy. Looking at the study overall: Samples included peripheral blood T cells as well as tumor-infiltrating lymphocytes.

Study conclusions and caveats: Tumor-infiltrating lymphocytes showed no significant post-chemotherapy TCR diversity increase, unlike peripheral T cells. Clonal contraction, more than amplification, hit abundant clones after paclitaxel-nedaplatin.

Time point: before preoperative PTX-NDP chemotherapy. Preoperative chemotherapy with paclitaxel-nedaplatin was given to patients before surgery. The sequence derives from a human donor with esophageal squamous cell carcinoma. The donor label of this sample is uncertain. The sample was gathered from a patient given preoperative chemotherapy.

CDR3 amino acids: CASSPGTANTEAFF. CDR3 nucleotide sequence: TGTGCCAGCAGTCCCGGGACAGCGAACACTGAAGCTTTCTTT. The rearrangement uses TRBV6-4 and TRBJ1-1; 7 bases fit TRBD1. Germline V gene lookup returns CDR1 MRHNA and CDR2 SNTAGT. The CDR3 is 14 amino acids. V lost 5 bases and J lost 1; bases outside the gene matches: 4.